This T cell receptor (beta chain) was found in a study of T cells after yellow fever vaccination. For the study at large: The authors prepared low-cell-number fractions using SMART-Seq v4 Ultra Low Input. Findings of the study overall: At under 98% for CD4 and 70% to 90% for CD8, most primary-vaccination clones showed up again after the booster.

This clonotype was detected a few times. Its target is unknown. TCRdb re-derived calls from the 5' RACE reads in MiXCR, one entry per CDR3 protein. The data show under 600,000 distinct CDR3 sequences, 20% to 25% seen once. With 6 bases removed from V and 0 bases from J, the gap between germline ends came to 15 bases. CDR1 and CDR2 (germline): LNHDA, SQIVND (reference sequence). The CDR3 has 16 residues. This chain uses TRBV19 with TRBJ2-1; D remains unclear. This TCR was recovered from a man aged 18 to 29 who received the YFV17D yellow fever vaccine. Source: PBMCs, taken 20 to 25 days after the first yellow fever vaccination. In nucleotides, the CDR3 is TGTGCCAGTAGCGGGTGGCAGGTGAGCTCCTACAATGAGCAGTTCTTC. Translation gives CASSGWQVSSYNEQFF. Filled out from reference TRBV19 and TRBJ2-1, the complete variable domain reads DGGITQSPKYLFRKEGQNVTLSCEQNLNHDAMYWYRQDPGQGLRLIYYSQIVNDFQKGDIAEGYSVSREKKESFPLTVTSAQKNPTAFYLCASSGWQVSSYNEQFFGPGTRLTVL.